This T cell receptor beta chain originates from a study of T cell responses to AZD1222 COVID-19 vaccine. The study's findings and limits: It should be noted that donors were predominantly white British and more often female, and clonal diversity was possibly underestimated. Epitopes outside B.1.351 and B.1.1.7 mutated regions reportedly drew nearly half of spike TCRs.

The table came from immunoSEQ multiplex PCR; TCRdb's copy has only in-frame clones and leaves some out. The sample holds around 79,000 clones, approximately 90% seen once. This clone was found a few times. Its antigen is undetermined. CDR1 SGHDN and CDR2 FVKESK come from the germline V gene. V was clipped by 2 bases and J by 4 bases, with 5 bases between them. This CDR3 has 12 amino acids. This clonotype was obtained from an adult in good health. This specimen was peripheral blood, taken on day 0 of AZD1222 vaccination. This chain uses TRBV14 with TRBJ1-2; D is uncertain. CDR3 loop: CASSQSSYGYTF. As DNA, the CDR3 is TGTGCCAGCAGCCAATCCAGCTATGGCTACACCTTC.